The 15 T cell receptor beta chains below all came from one sample that was sequenced in a study of OX40 agonist ivuxolimab in advanced cancers. Method: immunoSEQ multiplex PCR; TCRdb's copy keeps in-frame clones and lacks some. The data hold around 78,000 clones, with around 87% observed a single time. The specimen was CD4+ or CD8+ T cells sorted from blood, collected in a trial of the OX40 agonist ivuxolimab. These receptors came from an adult with an advanced solid tumor such as melanoma, head and neck, liver or kidney cancer.

The chain has TRBV10-2 and TRBJ2-1, with TRBD2 as a possible D gene (5 bases). The CDR3 spans 12 residues. Germline assignment: CDR1 WSHSY and CDR2 SAAADI. Trimming stripped 1 base from V and 9 bases from J, with 7 bases between. The chain's CDR3 is CASSEWESEQFF. CDR3 nucleotide sequence: TGCGCCAGCAGTGAGTGGGAGAGTGAGCAGTTCTTC.

The rearrangement uses TRBV14 and TRBJ1-4, with 7 bases lining up with TRBD1. The ends lost 0 bases at V and 7 bases at J; junction bases unmatched: 8. CDR1 and CDR2 from the germline V gene are SGHDN and FVKESK. The CDR3 length is 16 residues. The CDR3: CASSQEATGLGEKLFF. DNA for the CDR3: TGTGCCAGCAGCCAAGAAGCGACAGGGCTCGGTGAAAAACTGTTTTTT.

V is TRBV6-1 and J is TRBJ2-2, with D perhaps matching TRBD2 (7 bases). The germline V gene has CDR1 MNHNS and CDR2 SASEGT. Deletions cut 7 bases from V and 1 base from J, with 10 bases between. The CDR3 spans 14 residues. The CDR3 DNA sequence: TGTGCCAGCACGGGGGGACAGAACACCGGGGAGCTGTTTTTT. This translates into CASTGGQNTGELFF.

The chain uses TRBV10-1 and TRBJ2-2, with unresolved D. The CDR3 runs 13 residues. Germline assignment: CDR1 WNHNN and CDR2 SYGVQD (reference sequence). V lost 6 bases and J 2 bases, leaving 7 bases between the germline ends. The CDR3 DNA is TGCGCCAGCAGGGACGGAAACACCGGGGAGCTGTTTTTT. Translating it yields CASRDGNTGELFF.

The chain combines TRBV27 with TRBJ1-5; D gene ambiguous. Per the germline V gene, CDR1 is MNHEY and CDR2 is SMNVEV (reference sequence). The CDR3 loop spans 14 amino acids. V shed 3 bases and J shed 0 bases, with 6 bases lying between them. CDR3: CASSFGSSNQPQHF. As DNA, the CDR3 is TGTGCCAGCAGTTTTGGGAGTAGCAATCAGCCCCAGCATTTT.

This sequence joins TRBV5-4 and TRBJ1-6, with D unclear. Germline-derived CDR1 and CDR2 are SGHNT and YYREEE (reference sequence). The germline V and J ends were trimmed by 4 bases and 0 bases, with 11 bases remaining between them. CDR3 length: 16 amino acids. For the CDR3, the DNA is TGTGCCAGCAGCCCCGAGCGGAGCTCCTATAATTCACCCCTCCACTTT. Residues: CASSPERSSYNSPLHF.

V gene TRBV6-5 combines with J gene TRBJ1-2, with 8 positions matching TRBD1. Germline-derived CDR1 and CDR2 are MNHEY and SVGAGI. The trim removed 6 bases at V and 7 bases at J, leaving 7 bases unmatched. This CDR3 has 13 residues. The CDR3 here is CASRGQAAGGYTF. The DNA for the CDR3 is TGTGCCAGCAGGGGACAGGCGGCGGGTGGCTACACCTTC.

The rearrangement links TRBV18 to TRBJ2-5; tentatively, D is TRBD2 (6 bases). Trimming cost V 0 bases and J 2 bases, with 10 bases left between them. Germline CDR1 and CDR2: KGHSH and LQKENI. The CDR3 consists of 15 residues. Here the CDR3 DNA reads TGTGCCAGCTCACCACCGACGGGAGCTCAAGAGACCCAGTACTTC. Protein: CASSPPTGAQETQYF. Full variable domain (rest looked up from reference TRBV18 and TRBJ2-5): NAGVMQNPRHLVRRRGQEARLRCSPMKGHSHVYWYRQLPEEGLKFMVYLQKENIIDESGMPKERFSAEFPKEGPSILRIQQVVRGDSAAYFCASSPPTGAQETQYFGPGTRLLVL.

The rearrangement joins TRBV6-1 to TRBJ2-7, with a possible D match to TRBD2 (5 bases). CDR3 length: 11 residues. The germline V gene encodes CDR1 MNHNS and CDR2 SASEGT. With 3 bases removed from V and 6 bases from J, the gap between germline ends came to 6 bases. In DNA, the CDR3 is TGTGCCAGCAGTGATCTAGCCGAGCAGTACTTC. Amino acid sequence: CASSDLAEQYF.

The chain carries TRBV2 and TRBJ1-5; D not certain. The germline V gene encodes CDR1 SNHLY and CDR2 FYNNEI. Trimming removed 1 base from V and 6 bases from J, with 7 bases in between. The CDR3 is made up of 13 amino acids. CDR3 loop: CASSEGVVQPQHF. The CDR3 nucleotides read TGTGCCAGCAGTGAAGGGGTTGTTCAGCCCCAGCATTTT.

J is TRBJ2-7 and V is TRBV30; D is perhaps TRBD1 or TRBD2 (5 bases each). The CDR3 has 14 residues. Germline CDR1 GTSNPN, CDR2 SVGIG (reference sequence). V was clipped by 2 bases and J by 6 bases, with 17 bases between them. The CDR3 region is CAWSPLGRGGEQYF. The DNA of the CDR3 is TGTGCCTGGAGTCCCTTGGGACGGGGTGGCGAGCAGTACTTC.

V usage is TRBV4-1 and J usage is TRBJ1-2; D perhaps matches TRBD1 (5 bases). This CDR3 spans 16 amino acids. Trimming cost V 2 bases and J 0 bases, with 13 bases left between them. Germline CDR1 and CDR2: MGHRA and YSYEKL. CDR3 protein: CASSQPSGSPNYGYTF. The CDR3 nucleotides are TGCGCCAGCAGCCAACCTTCAGGGAGCCCTAACTATGGCTACACCTTC.

The rearrangement joins TRBV11-2 to TRBJ2-7; D possibly uses TRBD1 or TRBD2 (5 bases each). The CDR3 spans 14 residues. Trimming left V 2 bases short and J 9 bases short, with 17 bases between. Germline CDR1 is SGHAT and CDR2 is FQNNGV. The CDR3 reads CASSLPGTESRQYF. CDR3 DNA: TGTGCCAGCAGCTTACCCGGGACCGAGTCTCGGCAGTACTTC.

The chain joins TRBV18 to TRBJ1-4, with D perhaps matching TRBD1 (6 bases). V was pared by 2 bases and J by 8 bases, with 15 bases between. Germline assignment: CDR1 KGHSH and CDR2 LQKENI. The CDR3 is 15 amino acids. CDR3 sequence (DNA): TGTGCCAGCTCACCAGTTCGGGGGCCGGAGGAAAAACTGTTTTTT. Its translation: CASSPVRGPEEKLFF.

The chain joins TRBV5-1 to TRBJ2-3, with a tentative D call TRBD1 (6 bases). CDR1 and CDR2 (germline): SGHRS, YFSETQ. This CDR3 is 14 amino acids long. V was clipped by 9 bases and J by 2 bases, with 16 bases between them. The CDR3 sequence is CATSGGKATDTQYF. The DNA of the CDR3 is TGCGCCACCTCTGGGGGCAAGGCCACAGATACGCAGTATTTT.